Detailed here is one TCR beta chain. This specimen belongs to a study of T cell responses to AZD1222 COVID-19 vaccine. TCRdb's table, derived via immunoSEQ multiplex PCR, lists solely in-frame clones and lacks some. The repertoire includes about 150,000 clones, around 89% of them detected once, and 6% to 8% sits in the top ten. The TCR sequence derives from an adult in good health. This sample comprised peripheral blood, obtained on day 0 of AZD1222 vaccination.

CDR3: CASSLTTSSDEQFF. CDR3 coding DNA: TGTGCCAGCAGCTTGACGACTAGTTCGGATGAGCAGTTCTTC. The rearrangement joins TRBV5-4 to TRBJ2-1; D may be TRBD2 (6 bases). Germline CDR1 SGHNT, CDR2 YYREEE (reference sequence). V lost 1 base and J lost 8, with 13 bases in between. The CDR3 spans 14 residues.